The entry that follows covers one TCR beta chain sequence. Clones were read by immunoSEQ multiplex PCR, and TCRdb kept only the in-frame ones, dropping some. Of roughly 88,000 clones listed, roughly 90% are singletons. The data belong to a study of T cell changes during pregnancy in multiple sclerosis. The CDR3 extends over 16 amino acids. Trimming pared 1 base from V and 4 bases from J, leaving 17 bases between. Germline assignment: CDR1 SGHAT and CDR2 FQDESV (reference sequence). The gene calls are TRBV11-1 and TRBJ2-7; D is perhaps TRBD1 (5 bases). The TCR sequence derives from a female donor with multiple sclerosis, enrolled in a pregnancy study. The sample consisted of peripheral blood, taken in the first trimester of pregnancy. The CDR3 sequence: CASSLVGRAGKYEQYF. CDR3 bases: TGTGCCAGCAGCTTAGTGGGCAGGGCCGGTAAATACGAGCAGTACTTC. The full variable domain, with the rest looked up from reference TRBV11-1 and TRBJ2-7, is EAEVAQSPRYKITEKSQAVAFWCDPISGHATLYWYRQILGQGPELLVQFQDESVVDDSQLPKDRFSAERLKGVDSTLKIQPAELGDSAMYLCASSLVGRAGKYEQYFGPGTRLTVT.